These T cell receptor beta chains were read from a single sample in a study of OX40 agonist ivuxolimab in advanced cancers. Profiled with immunoSEQ multiplex PCR; TCRdb holds only in-frame clones, not every one. The table shows approximately 69,000 clones, with around 88% occurring only once. The sample here was CD4+ or CD8+ T cells sorted from blood, taken in a trial of the OX40 agonist ivuxolimab. These receptors originate from an adult with an advanced solid tumor such as melanoma, head and neck, liver or kidney cancer. Each CDR3 is given with its conserved first and last residue. The order of the fields is clone size, V gene, J gene, D gene, CDR3 protein, CDR3 DNA. D genes are given only for firm matches. The size entry is marked missing in some rows and otherwise reads once, few, many or a size class.

clone_size: -
v_call: TRBV5-1
j_call: TRBJ1-4
d_call: TRBD1
cdr3_aa: CASSPTGTANEKLFF
cdr3_nt: TGCGCCAGCAGCCCCACCGGGACAGCTAATGAAAAACTGTTTTTT

clone_size: -
v_call: TRBV11-2
j_call: TRBJ2-5
d_call: TRBD2
cdr3_aa: CASSLRTSGGASETQYF
cdr3_nt: TGTGCCAGCAGCCTCCGGACTAGCGGGGGGGCCTCGGAGACCCAGTACTTC

clone_size: once
v_call: TRBV5-4
j_call: TRBJ2-3
d_call: TRBD1
cdr3_aa: CASSLPGQGTDTQYF
cdr3_nt: TGTGCCAGCAGCTTGCCGGGACAGGGCACAGATACGCAGTATTTT

clone_size: -
v_call: TRBV5-6
j_call: TRBJ1-1
d_call: TRBD1
cdr3_aa: CASSRAGGSNTEAFF
cdr3_nt: TGTGCCAGCAGCCGAGCAGGGGGGAGTAACACTGAAGCTTTCTTT

clone_size: few
v_call: TRBV20-1
j_call: TRBJ1-1
d_call: -
cdr3_aa: CSATLTGSAFF
cdr3_nt: TGCAGTGCTACCCTTACAGGGTCGGCTTTCTTT

clone_size: -
v_call: TRBV6-5
j_call: TRBJ2-7
d_call: TRBD1
cdr3_aa: CASSGTVGTLQYF
cdr3_nt: TGTGCCAGCAGCGGGACAGTAGGGACCTTACAGTACTTC

clone_size: -
v_call: TRBV5-4
j_call: TRBJ2-4
d_call: -
cdr3_aa: CASSVPGTANIQYF
cdr3_nt: TGTGCCAGCAGCGTTCCCGGGACGGCAAACATTCAGTACTTC

clone_size: -
v_call: TRBV5-1
j_call: TRBJ1-1
d_call: -
cdr3_aa: CASSSMGHRNTEAFF
cdr3_nt: TGCGCCAGCAGCTCAATGGGACACCGGAACACTGAAGCTTTCTTT

clone_size: -
v_call: TRBV7-9
j_call: TRBJ1-5
d_call: -
cdr3_aa: CASSFSSGVGNQPQHF
cdr3_nt: TGTGCCAGCAGCTTTAGTTCAGGGGTTGGCAATCAGCCCCAGCATTTT

clone_size: -
v_call: TRBV18
j_call: TRBJ2-1
d_call: TRBD2
cdr3_aa: CASSPGTSGRYNEQFF
cdr3_nt: TGTGCCAGCTCACCAGGGACTAGCGGACGCTACAATGAGCAGTTCTTC

clone_size: -
v_call: TRBV5-4
j_call: TRBJ2-3
d_call: -
cdr3_aa: CASSFATDTQYF
cdr3_nt: TGTGCCAGCAGCTTTGCGACGGATACGCAGTATTTT

clone_size: -
v_call: TRBV5-1
j_call: TRBJ1-4
d_call: -
cdr3_aa: CASSPGPTAEKLFF
cdr3_nt: TGCGCCAGCAGCCCGGGCCCGACGGCTGAAAAACTGTTTTTT

clone_size: -
v_call: TRBV5-6
j_call: TRBJ2-3
d_call: TRBD1
cdr3_aa: CASSVGQGLGPDTQYF
cdr3_nt: TGTGCCAGCAGCGTCGGACAGGGGTTGGGGCCAGATACGCAGTATTTT

clone_size: -
v_call: TRBV6-6
j_call: TRBJ2-7
d_call: -
cdr3_aa: CASSYEGGLDYEQYF
cdr3_nt: TGTGCCAGCAGTTACGAGGGGGGGCTCGACTACGAGCAGTACTTC

clone_size: -
v_call: TRBV7-2
j_call: TRBJ2-3
d_call: TRBD2
cdr3_aa: CASSLVVAGGLKGTQYF
cdr3_nt: TGTGCCAGCAGCTTAGTCGTGGCGGGGGGGTTAAAGGGAACGCAGTATTTT

clone_size: -
v_call: TRBV7-9
j_call: TRBJ2-5
d_call: -
cdr3_aa: CASSLQGIRSETQYF
cdr3_nt: TGTGCCAGCAGCTTACAGGGGATAAGGTCAGAGACCCAGTACTTC

clone_size: -
v_call: TRBV5-1
j_call: TRBJ2-6
d_call: -
cdr3_aa: CASTRGGLEASGANVLTF
cdr3_nt: TGCGCCAGCACCAGAGGGGGTTTAGAAGCCTCTGGGGCCAACGTCCTGACTTTC

clone_size: few
v_call: TRBV7-8
j_call: TRBJ1-2
d_call: -
cdr3_aa: CASSLEAINYGYTF
cdr3_nt: TGTGCCAGCAGCTTAGAGGCCATTAACTATGGCTACACCTTC

clone_size: -
v_call: TRBV28
j_call: TRBJ2-3
d_call: TRBD2
cdr3_aa: CASTPPSGRAGATDTQYF
cdr3_nt: TGTGCCAGCACCCCCCCGAGCGGGAGGGCCGGGGCCACAGATACGCAGTATTTT

clone_size: -
v_call: TRBV10-1
j_call: TRBJ2-1
d_call: TRBD2
cdr3_aa: CASSEGGGTTYNEQFF
cdr3_nt: TGCGCCAGCAGTGAGGGGGGTGGGACTACCTACAATGAGCAGTTCTTC

clone_size: -
v_call: TRBV5-1
j_call: TRBJ2-5
d_call: -
cdr3_aa: CASSFGPAEETQYF
cdr3_nt: TGCGCCAGCAGCTTTGGCCCCGCTGAAGAGACCCAGTACTTC

clone_size: few
v_call: TRBV10-3
j_call: TRBJ2-6
d_call: TRBD1
cdr3_aa: CAAQDRAGANVLTF
cdr3_nt: TGTGCCGCTCAAGACAGGGCTGGGGCCAACGTCCTGACTTTC

clone_size: -
v_call: TRBV6-5
j_call: TRBJ1-4
d_call: -
cdr3_aa: CASSYSGAVREKLFF
cdr3_nt: TGTGCCAGCAGTTACTCGGGAGCGGTCAGGGAAAAACTGTTTTTT

clone_size: -
v_call: TRBV4-2
j_call: TRBJ2-7
d_call: -
cdr3_aa: CASSQDYGVTEQYF
cdr3_nt: TGTGCCAGCAGCCAAGATTATGGGGTAACCGAGCAGTACTTC

clone_size: -
v_call: TRBV6-5
j_call: TRBJ1-1
d_call: -
cdr3_aa: CASSPTQGWAFF
cdr3_nt: TGTGCCAGCAGTCCGACTCAGGGTTGGGCTTTCTTT

clone_size: once
v_call: TRBV16
j_call: TRBJ1-2
d_call: -
cdr3_aa: CASSQGNAYGYTF
cdr3_nt: TGTGCCAGCAGCCAGGGAAATGCCTATGGCTACACCTTC

clone_size: -
v_call: TRBV9
j_call: TRBJ1-3
d_call: -
cdr3_aa: CASSVDYGDPSSGNTIYF
cdr3_nt: TGTGCCAGCAGCGTAGACTATGGGGACCCGAGCTCTGGAAACACCATATATTTT

clone_size: -
v_call: TRBV19
j_call: TRBJ2-3
d_call: -
cdr3_aa: CASSMGRTDTQYF
cdr3_nt: TGTGCCAGTAGTATGGGACGGACAGATACGCAGTATTTT

clone_size: once
v_call: TRBV7-3
j_call: TRBJ2-1
d_call: -
cdr3_aa: CASSLTYGTYNEQFF
cdr3_nt: TGTGCCAGCAGCTTAACGTACGGAACCTACAATGAGCAGTTCTTC

clone_size: -
v_call: TRBV11-2
j_call: TRBJ2-2
d_call: -
cdr3_aa: CASSLKTTGMNTGELFF
cdr3_nt: TGTGCCAGCAGCCTTAAAACCACAGGGATGAACACCGGGGAGCTGTTTTTT

clone_size: -
v_call: TRBV11-2
j_call: TRBJ1-2
d_call: -
cdr3_aa: CASSLGAGGPYGYTF
cdr3_nt: TGTGCCAGCAGCTTAGGGGCCGGGGGACCCTATGGCTACACCTTC

clone_size: -
v_call: TRBV2
j_call: TRBJ1-1
d_call: TRBD1
cdr3_aa: CASSKGQGPGREAFF
cdr3_nt: TGTGCCAGCAGTAAAGGACAGGGCCCCGGTAGGGAAGCTTTCTTT

clone_size: -
v_call: TRBV5-8
j_call: TRBJ2-5
d_call: -
cdr3_aa: CASSLPGRETQYF
cdr3_nt: TGTGCCAGCAGCTTGCCGGGAAGAGAGACCCAGTACTTC

clone_size: -
v_call: TRBV6-6
j_call: TRBJ2-1
d_call: -
cdr3_aa: CASSRPSSLNEQFF
cdr3_nt: TGTGCCAGCAGTCGCCCCTCTAGCCTCAATGAGCAGTTCTTC

clone_size: -
v_call: TRBV11-3
j_call: TRBJ2-2
d_call: -
cdr3_aa: CASSLDQGLAGELFF
cdr3_nt: TGTGCCAGCAGCTTAGATCAGGGCCTGGCCGGGGAGCTGTTTTTT

clone_size: -
v_call: TRBV28
j_call: TRBJ1-4
d_call: -
cdr3_aa: CASSGRGEKLFF
cdr3_nt: TGTGCCAGCAGTGGACGGGGGGAAAAACTGTTTTTT

clone_size: -
v_call: TRBV9
j_call: TRBJ2-3
d_call: -
cdr3_aa: CASSVAPQTRTDTQYF
cdr3_nt: TGTGCCAGCAGCGTAGCTCCTCAGACTCGCACAGATACGCAGTATTTT

clone_size: -
v_call: TRBV5-4
j_call: TRBJ2-5
d_call: -
cdr3_aa: CASSAPGLRKTQYF
cdr3_nt: TGTGCCAGCAGCGCTCCGGGCCTAAGGAAGACCCAGTACTTC

clone_size: -
v_call: TRBV5-1
j_call: TRBJ2-2
d_call: TRBD1
cdr3_aa: CASSLPGQGTGELFF
cdr3_nt: TGCGCCAGCAGCTTACCGGGACAGGGAACCGGGGAGCTGTTTTTT

clone_size: -
v_call: TRBV28
j_call: TRBJ1-2
d_call: TRBD1
cdr3_aa: CASSPTGTSDYGYTF
cdr3_nt: TGTGCCAGCAGCCCGACAGGGACCTCAGACTATGGCTACACCTTC

clone_size: -
v_call: TRBV5-1
j_call: TRBJ2-3
d_call: TRBD2
cdr3_aa: CASSDAGLAGGWDTQYF
cdr3_nt: TGCGCCAGCAGCGACGCAGGACTAGCGGGAGGATGGGATACGCAGTATTTT

clone_size: -
v_call: TRBV6-5
j_call: TRBJ1-5
d_call: TRBD1
cdr3_aa: CASIKGTGVYQPQHF
cdr3_nt: TGTGCCAGCATTAAGGGTACAGGGGTCTATCAGCCCCAGCATTTT

clone_size: -
v_call: TRBV2
j_call: TRBJ2-1
d_call: TRBD2
cdr3_aa: CASKRTSGSSYNEQFF
cdr3_nt: TGTGCCAGCAAAAGGACTAGCGGGAGTTCCTACAATGAGCAGTTCTTC

clone_size: -
v_call: TRBV19
j_call: TRBJ2-7
d_call: -
cdr3_aa: CASSIDPPPGHTAYEQYF
cdr3_nt: TGTGCCAGTAGTATAGACCCCCCCCCAGGCCATACCGCTTACGAGCAGTACTTC

clone_size: -
v_call: TRBV7-6
j_call: TRBJ2-1
d_call: TRBD2
cdr3_aa: CASSWGAGGTNNEQFF
cdr3_nt: TGTGCCAGCAGCTGGGGAGCGGGGGGGACTAACAATGAGCAGTTCTTC

clone_size: -
v_call: TRBV6-6
j_call: TRBJ2-7
d_call: -
cdr3_aa: CASSYSYISSYEQYF
cdr3_nt: TGTGCCAGCAGTTACTCGTATATAAGCTCCTACGAGCAGTACTTC

clone_size: -
v_call: TRBV19
j_call: TRBJ1-2
d_call: TRBD1
cdr3_aa: CASTPKPGQGARGGYTF
cdr3_nt: TGTGCCAGTACCCCAAAACCAGGACAGGGGGCGCGAGGTGGCTACACCTTC

clone_size: -
v_call: TRBV4-1
j_call: TRBJ2-2
d_call: TRBD1
cdr3_aa: CASSHRTGGLNTGELFF
cdr3_nt: TGCGCCAGCAGCCATCGGACAGGGGGCTTGAACACCGGGGAGCTGTTTTTT

clone_size: -
v_call: TRBV5-6
j_call: TRBJ1-6
d_call: TRBD1
cdr3_aa: CASSPGTGVGKALHF
cdr3_nt: TGTGCCAGCAGCCCCGGGACAGGGGTCGGTAAAGCCCTCCACTTT

clone_size: -
v_call: TRBV6-1
j_call: TRBJ1-5
d_call: TRBD1
cdr3_aa: CASNLDRGGNQPQHF
cdr3_nt: TGTGCCAGCAACCTGGACAGGGGAGGCAATCAGCCCCAGCATTTT

clone_size: -
v_call: TRBV7-2
j_call: TRBJ1-5
d_call: -
cdr3_aa: CASSLDRDQPQHF
cdr3_nt: TGTGCCAGCAGCTTAGATAGGGATCAGCCCCAGCATTTT

clone_size: -
v_call: TRBV10-3
j_call: TRBJ1-5
d_call: -
cdr3_aa: CAISESQRGSGQLVRPQHF
cdr3_nt: TGTGCCATCAGTGAGTCGCAGCGGGGGTCCGGGCAGTTGGTGCGGCCCCAGCATTTT

clone_size: -
v_call: TRBV19
j_call: TRBJ1-5
d_call: -
cdr3_aa: CASADVYSNQPQHF
cdr3_nt: TGTGCCAGTGCGGACGTTTATAGCAATCAGCCCCAGCATTTT

clone_size: -
v_call: TRBV19
j_call: TRBJ1-5
d_call: -
cdr3_aa: CASSWGTNQPQHF
cdr3_nt: TGTGCCAGTAGTTGGGGGACAAATCAGCCCCAGCATTTT